This T cell receptor (beta chain) was retrieved from a study of cytomegalovirus exposure and HLA in healthy donors. Study as a whole: Approximately 180 million T cells yielded 117 million unique TCR beta sequences in earlier analysis. Study-level results: With later analysis, a missense DCLRE1C variant became linked to TCR beta V- and J-gene trimming. According to a later analysis, donors in an Asian-associated ancestry cluster reportedly had fewer N-insertions than the roughly 670-donor mean.

Nominal health characterized the donors when sampled, though unrecorded immune exposures were likely. The PCR used 60 Vbeta and 13 Jbeta primers. The table came from immunoSEQ multiplex PCR; TCRdb's copy has only in-frame clones and leaves some out. Of about 140,000 clones listed, about 85% were seen once; the top ten hold almost 2.5%. CDR3 length: 13 amino acids. The germline V and J ends were trimmed by 3 bases and 7 bases, with 12 bases remaining between them. Germline values: CDR1 SQVTM, CDR2 ANQGSEA. This clone appeared once. The antigen is undetermined. The sequenced sample consisted of PBMCs. The chain is built from TRBV29-1 and TRBJ1-4; D perhaps matches TRBD1 (5 bases). This clonotype was sampled from a boy aged 2 to 9 in good health and CMV-seronegative. CDR3 sequence: CSVDRLGGEKLFF. As DNA, the CDR3 is TGCAGCGTTGATAGGCTGGGGGGTGAAAAACTGTTTTTT.